This entry describes one TCR beta chain. The data derive from a study of blood T cell repertoires in COVID-19. Study overall: Specimens from acute and convalescent COVID-19 originated in the United States, Italy and Spain. T cells, B-cell-depleted T cells, or PBMCs provided the cDNA or gDNA that served as material.

Between the trimmed V and J ends, which lost 7 bases and 4 bases, there was a span of 11 bases. The CDR3 sequence is 13 residues long. Germline V gene sequence: CDR1 MNHEY, CDR2 SVGAGI. Profiled with immunoSEQ multiplex PCR; TCRdb holds only in-frame clones, not every one. The sample records some 100,000 clones, about 78% being singletons. The receptor was derived from a human donor in a cohort sampled during active or convalescent COVID-19. Specimen: peripheral blood. The chain couples TRBV6-5 to TRBJ1-5; D is ambiguous. CDR3 in amino acids: CASTWQSNQPQHF. CDR3 in DNA: TGTGCCAGCACCTGGCAGTCGAATCAGCCCCAGCATTTT.